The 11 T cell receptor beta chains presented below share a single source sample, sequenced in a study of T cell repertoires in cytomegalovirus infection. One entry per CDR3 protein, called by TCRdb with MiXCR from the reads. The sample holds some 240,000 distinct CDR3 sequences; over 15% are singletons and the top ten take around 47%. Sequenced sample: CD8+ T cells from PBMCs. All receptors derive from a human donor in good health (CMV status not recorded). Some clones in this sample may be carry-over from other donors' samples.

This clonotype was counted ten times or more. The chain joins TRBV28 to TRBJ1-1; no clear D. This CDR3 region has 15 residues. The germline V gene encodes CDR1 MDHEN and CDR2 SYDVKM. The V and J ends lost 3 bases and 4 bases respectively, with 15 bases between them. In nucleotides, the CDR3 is TGTGCCAGCAGTTTCGGTGGTCGGAGTCTCACTGAAGCTTTCTTT. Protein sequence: CASSFGGRSLTEAFF.

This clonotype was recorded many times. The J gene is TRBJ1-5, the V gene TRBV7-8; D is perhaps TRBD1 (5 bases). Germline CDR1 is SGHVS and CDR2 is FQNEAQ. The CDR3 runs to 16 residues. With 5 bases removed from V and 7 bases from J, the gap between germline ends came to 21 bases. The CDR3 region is CASSPGTGSLRQPQHF. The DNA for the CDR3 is TGTGCCAGCAGCCCCGGGACCGGCTCGCTCCGGCAGCCCCAGCATTTT.

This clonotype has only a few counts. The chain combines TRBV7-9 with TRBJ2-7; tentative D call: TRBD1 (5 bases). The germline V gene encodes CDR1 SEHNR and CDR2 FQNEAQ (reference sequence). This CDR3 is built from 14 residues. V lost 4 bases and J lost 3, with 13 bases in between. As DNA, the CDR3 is TGTGCCAGCAGCTCCAACTATCAGGGCTACGAGCAGTACTTC. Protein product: CASSSNYQGYEQYF.

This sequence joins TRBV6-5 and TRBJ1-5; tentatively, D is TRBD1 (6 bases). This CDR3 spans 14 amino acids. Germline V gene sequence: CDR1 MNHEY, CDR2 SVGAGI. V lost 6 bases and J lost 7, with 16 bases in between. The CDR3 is CASRAHRAGQPQHF. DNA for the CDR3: TGTGCCAGCAGGGCACACAGGGCTGGGCAGCCCCAGCATTTT.

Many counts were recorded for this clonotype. The CDR3 region has the DNA TGTGCCAGCAGCGTCCCAGGGCGGGGGCGAGGCACTGAAGCTTTCTTT. The encoded protein is CASSVPGRGRGTEAFF. The chain employs TRBV7-8 and TRBJ1-1, with TRBD1 as a possible D gene (6 bases). V shed 5 bases and J shed 4 bases, with 20 bases lying between them. The CDR3 extends over 16 amino acids. Germline lookup yields CDR1 SGHVS and CDR2 FQNEAQ.

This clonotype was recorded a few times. The CDR3 loop reads CASSEEGQPQHF. The CDR3 coding sequence is TGTGCCAGCAGCGAAGAGGGTCAGCCCCAGCATTTT. This sequence joins TRBV7-6 and TRBJ1-5; D gene uncertain. V was cut by 5 bases and J by 6 bases, with 8 bases left in between. Germline V CDR1 and CDR2: SGHVS, FNYEAQ. CDR3 length equals 12 residues.

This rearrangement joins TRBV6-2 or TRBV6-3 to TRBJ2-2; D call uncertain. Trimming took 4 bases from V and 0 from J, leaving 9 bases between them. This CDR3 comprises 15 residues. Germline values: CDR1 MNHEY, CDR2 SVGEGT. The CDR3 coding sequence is TGTGCCAGCAGTTTTTTCCAGACGAACACCGGGGAGCTGTTTTTT. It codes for CASSFFQTNTGELFF.

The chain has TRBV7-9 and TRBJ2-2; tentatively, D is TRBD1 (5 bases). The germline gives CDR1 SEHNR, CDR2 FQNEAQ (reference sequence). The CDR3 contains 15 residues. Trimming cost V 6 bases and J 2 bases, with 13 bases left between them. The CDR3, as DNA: TGTGCCAGCAGTTACACCCAGGGAAACACCGGGGAGCTGTTTTTT. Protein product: CASSYTQGNTGELFF.

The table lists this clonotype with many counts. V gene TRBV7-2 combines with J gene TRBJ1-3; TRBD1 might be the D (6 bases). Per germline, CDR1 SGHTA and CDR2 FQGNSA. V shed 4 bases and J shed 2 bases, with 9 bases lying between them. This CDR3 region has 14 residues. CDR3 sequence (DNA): TGTGCCAGCAGCTACACAGGGACTGGAAACACCATATATTTT. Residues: CASSYTGTGNTIYF.

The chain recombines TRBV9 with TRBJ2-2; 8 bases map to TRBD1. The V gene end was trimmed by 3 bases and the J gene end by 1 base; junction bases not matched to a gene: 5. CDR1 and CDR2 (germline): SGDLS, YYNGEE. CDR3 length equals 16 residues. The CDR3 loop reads CASSATGTGNTGELFF. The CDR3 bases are TGTGCCAGCAGCGCGACCGGGACAGGGAACACCGGGGAGCTGTTTTTT.

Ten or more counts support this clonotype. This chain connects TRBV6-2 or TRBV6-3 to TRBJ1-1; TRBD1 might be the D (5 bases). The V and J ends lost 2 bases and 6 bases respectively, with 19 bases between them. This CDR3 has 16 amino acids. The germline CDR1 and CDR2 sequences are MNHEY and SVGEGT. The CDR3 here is CASSYLDVVGDAEAFF. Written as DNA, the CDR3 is TGTGCCAGCAGTTACCTCGACGTGGTGGGGGACGCTGAAGCTTTCTTT.